The table lists the clone carrying this T cell receptor (beta chain) with many counts. Its antigen is not identified. TCRdb re-analysed the reads in MiXCR, keeping a single row per CDR3 protein. The sample has around 260,000 distinct CDR3 sequences; 20% to 30% are singletons. The data originate from a study of T cell repertoires in cytomegalovirus infection. General study points: HLA-C-restricted CMV-specific TCR beta clonotypes were dominant in the ex vivo response.

The CDR3 contains 13 residues. V was trimmed by 5 bases and J by 8 bases, leaving 10 bases between them. Germline V lookup: CDR1 SGHTA, CDR2 FQGTGA. The gene calls are TRBV7-3 and TRBJ1-6, with TRBD1 as a possible D gene (5 bases). This receptor was identified in a human donor in good health (CMV status not recorded). Some clones in this sample may be carry-over from other donors' samples. Sequenced input: PBMCs. CDR3 in amino acids: CASSPGGDSPLHF. The CDR3 DNA reads as TGTGCCAGCAGCCCCGGGGGGGATTCACCCCTCCACTTT.